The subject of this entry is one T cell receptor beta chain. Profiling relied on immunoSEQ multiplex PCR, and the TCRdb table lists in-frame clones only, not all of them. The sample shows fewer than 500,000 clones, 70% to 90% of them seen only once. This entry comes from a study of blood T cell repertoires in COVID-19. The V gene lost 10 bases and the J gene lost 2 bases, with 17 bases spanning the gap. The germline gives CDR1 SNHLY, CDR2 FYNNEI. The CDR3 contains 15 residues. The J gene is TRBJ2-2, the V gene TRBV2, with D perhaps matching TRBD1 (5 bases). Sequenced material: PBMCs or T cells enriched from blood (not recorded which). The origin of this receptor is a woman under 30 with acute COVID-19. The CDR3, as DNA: TGTGCCACCTCCCAGTCAGGGTCTAACACCGGGGAGCTGTTTTTT. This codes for CATSQSGSNTGELFF.